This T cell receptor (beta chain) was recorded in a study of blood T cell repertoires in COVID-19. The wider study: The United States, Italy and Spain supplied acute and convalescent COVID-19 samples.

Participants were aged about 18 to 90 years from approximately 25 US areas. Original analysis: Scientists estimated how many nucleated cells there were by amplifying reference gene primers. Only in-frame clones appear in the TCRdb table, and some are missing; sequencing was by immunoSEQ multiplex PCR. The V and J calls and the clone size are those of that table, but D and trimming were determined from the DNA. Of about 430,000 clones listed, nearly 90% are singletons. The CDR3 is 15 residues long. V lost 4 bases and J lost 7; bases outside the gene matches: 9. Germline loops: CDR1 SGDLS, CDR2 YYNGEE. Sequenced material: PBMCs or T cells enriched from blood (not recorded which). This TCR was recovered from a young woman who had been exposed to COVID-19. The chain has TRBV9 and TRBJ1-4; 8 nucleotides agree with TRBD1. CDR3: CASSYDRGESEKLFF. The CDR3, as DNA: TGTGCCAGCAGCTACGACAGGGGTGAGAGTGAAAAACTGTTTTTT.